This T cell receptor (beta chain) was observed in a study of T cell responses to AZD1222 COVID-19 vaccine. This CDR3 region has 13 residues. Trimming cost V 7 bases and J 4 bases, with 16 bases left between them. Germline assignment: CDR1 SQVTM and CDR2 ANQGSEA. Study-level points and caveats: At study baseline, merely more than 5 AZD1222 recipients were seropositive. Across the whole spike, CD4 TCRs peaked at regions 160-218 and 743-854.

Concerning this clone: Antigen: not known.

Method: immunoSEQ multiplex PCR; TCRdb's copy keeps in-frame clones and lacks some. The repertoire holds roughly 120,000 clones, with 70% to 85% as singletons. The sample here was peripheral blood, taken on day 0 of AZD1222 vaccination. The rearrangement uses TRBV29-1 and TRBJ1-1; D is unresolved. The TCR comes from an adult in good health. The CDR3: CSADATRGTEAFF. CDR3 in DNA: TGCAGCGCGGATGCGACCCGGGGCACTGAAGCTTTCTTT.